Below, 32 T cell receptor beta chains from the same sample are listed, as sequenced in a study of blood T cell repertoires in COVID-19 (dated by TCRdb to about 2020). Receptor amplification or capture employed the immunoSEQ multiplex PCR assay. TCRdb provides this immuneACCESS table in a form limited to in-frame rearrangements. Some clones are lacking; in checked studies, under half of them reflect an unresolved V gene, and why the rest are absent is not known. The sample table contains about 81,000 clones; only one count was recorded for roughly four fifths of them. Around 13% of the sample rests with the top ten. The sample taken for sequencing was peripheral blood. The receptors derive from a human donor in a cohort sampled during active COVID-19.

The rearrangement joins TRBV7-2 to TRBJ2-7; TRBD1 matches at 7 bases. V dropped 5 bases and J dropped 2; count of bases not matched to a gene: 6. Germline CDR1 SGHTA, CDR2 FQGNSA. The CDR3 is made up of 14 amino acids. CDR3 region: CASSPDRVTYEQYF. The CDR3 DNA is TGTGCCAGCAGCCCCGACAGGGTCACCTACGAGCAGTACTTC.

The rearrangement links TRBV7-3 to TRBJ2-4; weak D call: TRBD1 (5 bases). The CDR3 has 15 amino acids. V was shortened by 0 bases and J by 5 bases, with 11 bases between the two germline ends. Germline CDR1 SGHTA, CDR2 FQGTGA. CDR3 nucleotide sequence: TGTGCCAGCAGCTTAACAGGGGATCCCCAAAACATTCAGTACTTC. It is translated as CASSLTGDPQNIQYF.

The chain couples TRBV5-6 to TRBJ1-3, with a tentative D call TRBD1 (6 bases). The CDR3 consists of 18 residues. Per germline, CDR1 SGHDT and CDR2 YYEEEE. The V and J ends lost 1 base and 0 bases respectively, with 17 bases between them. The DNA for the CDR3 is TGTGCCAGCAGCTTGCTCGGGTTCAGGGGCGACTCTGGAAACACCATATATTTT. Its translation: CASSLLGFRGDSGNTIYF.

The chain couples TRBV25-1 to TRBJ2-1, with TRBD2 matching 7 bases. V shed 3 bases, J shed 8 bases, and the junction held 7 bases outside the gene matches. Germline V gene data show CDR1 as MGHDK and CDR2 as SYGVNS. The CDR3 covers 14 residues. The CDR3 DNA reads TGTGCCAGCAGTGACCCCGGGGGGACGGATGAGCAGTTCTTC. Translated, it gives CASSDPGGTDEQFF.

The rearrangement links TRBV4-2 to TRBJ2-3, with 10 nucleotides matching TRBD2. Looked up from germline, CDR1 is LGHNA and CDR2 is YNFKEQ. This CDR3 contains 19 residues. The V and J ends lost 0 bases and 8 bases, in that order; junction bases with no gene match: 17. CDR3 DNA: TGTGCCAGCAGCCAAGATCCGGTTTACAGCGGGGGGGCAATTGGTACGCAGTATTTT. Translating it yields CASSQDPVYSGGAIGTQYF.

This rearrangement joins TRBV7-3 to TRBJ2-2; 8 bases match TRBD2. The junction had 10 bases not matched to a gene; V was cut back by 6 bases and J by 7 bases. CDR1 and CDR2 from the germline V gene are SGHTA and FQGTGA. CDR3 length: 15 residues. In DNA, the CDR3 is TGTGCCAGCAGTTCCCCCGGGGGGGAAGGCGGGGAGCTGTTTTTT. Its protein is CASSSPGGEGGELFF.

The DNA of the CDR3 is TGTGCCAGCTCACCACCAGGGGTAGGGTACAATGAGCAGTTCTTC. It yields the protein CASSPPGVGYNEQFF. This chain connects TRBV18 to TRBJ2-1, with D maybe TRBD1 (5 bases). Deletions cut 0 bases from V and 4 bases from J, with 10 bases between. CDR1 is KGHSH, CDR2 LQKENI, per germline. This CDR3 contains 15 residues.

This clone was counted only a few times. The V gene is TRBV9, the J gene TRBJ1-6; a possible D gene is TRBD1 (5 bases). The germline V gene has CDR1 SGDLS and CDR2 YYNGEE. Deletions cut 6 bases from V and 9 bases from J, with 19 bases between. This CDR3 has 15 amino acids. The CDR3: CASTPSPGVASPLHF. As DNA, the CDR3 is TGTGCCAGCACCCCGTCTCCGGGGGTTGCTTCACCCCTCCACTTT.

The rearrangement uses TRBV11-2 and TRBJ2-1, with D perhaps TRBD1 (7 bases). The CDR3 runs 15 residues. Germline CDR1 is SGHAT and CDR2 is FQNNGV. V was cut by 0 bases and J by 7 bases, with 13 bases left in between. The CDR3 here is CASSLDRGVANEQFF. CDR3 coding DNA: TGTGCCAGCAGCTTAGACAGGGGGGTCGCGAATGAGCAGTTCTTC.

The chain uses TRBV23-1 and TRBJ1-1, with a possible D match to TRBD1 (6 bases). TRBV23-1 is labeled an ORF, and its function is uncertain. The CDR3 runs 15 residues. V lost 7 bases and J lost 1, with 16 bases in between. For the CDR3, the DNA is TGCGCCAGCACTCGAGCCCAGGGGAGGAACACTGAAGCTTTCTTT. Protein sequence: CASTRAQGRNTEAFF.

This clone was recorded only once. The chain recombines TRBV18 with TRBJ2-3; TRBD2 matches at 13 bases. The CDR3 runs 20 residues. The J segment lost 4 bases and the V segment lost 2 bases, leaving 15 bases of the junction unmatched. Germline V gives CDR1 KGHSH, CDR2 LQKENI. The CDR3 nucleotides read TGTGCCAGCTCACCAAGAGGACTAGCGGGAGTCGCCGGAGGGGCAGATACGCAGTATTTT. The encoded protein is CASSPRGLAGVAGGADTQYF.

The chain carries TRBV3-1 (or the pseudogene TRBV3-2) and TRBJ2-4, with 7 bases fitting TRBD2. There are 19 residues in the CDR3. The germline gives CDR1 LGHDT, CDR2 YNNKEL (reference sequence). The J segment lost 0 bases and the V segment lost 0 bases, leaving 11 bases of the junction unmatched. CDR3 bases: TGTGCCAGCAGCCAAGAGTCCGGGGGGACGGACGTAGCCAAAAACATTCAGTACTTC. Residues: CASSQESGGTDVAKNIQYF.

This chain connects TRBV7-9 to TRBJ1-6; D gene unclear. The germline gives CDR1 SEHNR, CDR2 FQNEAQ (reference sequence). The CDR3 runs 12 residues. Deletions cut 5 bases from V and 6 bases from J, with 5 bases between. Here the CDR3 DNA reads TGTGCCAGCAGCACTTTTAATTCACCCCTCCACTTT. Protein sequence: CASSTFNSPLHF. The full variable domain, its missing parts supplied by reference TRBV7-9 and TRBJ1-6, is DTGVSQNPRHKITKRGQNVTFRCDPISEHNRLYWYRQTLGQGPEFLTYFQNEAQLEKSRLLSDRFSAERPKGSFSTLEIQRTEQGDSAMYLCASSTFNSPLHFGNGTRLTVT.

CDR3 residues: CASSRGLDGGRGYTF. In DNA, the CDR3 is TGTGCCAGCAGCCGGGGATTGGACGGCGGGAGAGGCTACACCTTC. The chain has TRBV5-6 and TRBJ1-2; no clear D gene. Deletions cut 4 bases from V and 8 bases from J, with 21 bases between. The CDR3 is 15 residues long. Germline CDR1 reads SGHDT; CDR2 reads YYEEEE.

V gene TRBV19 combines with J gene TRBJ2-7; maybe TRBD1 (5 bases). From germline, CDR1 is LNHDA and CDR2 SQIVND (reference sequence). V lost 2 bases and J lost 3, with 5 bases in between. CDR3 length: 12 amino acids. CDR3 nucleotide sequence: TGTGCCAGTAGTATACAGGGCTACGAGCAGTACTTC. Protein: CASSIQGYEQYF. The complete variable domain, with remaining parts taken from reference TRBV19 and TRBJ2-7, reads DGGITQSPKYLFRKEGQNVTLSCEQNLNHDAMYWYRQDPGQGLRLIYYSQIVNDFQKGDIAEGYSVSREKKESFPLTVTSAQKNPTAFYLCASSIQGYEQYFGPGTRLTVT.

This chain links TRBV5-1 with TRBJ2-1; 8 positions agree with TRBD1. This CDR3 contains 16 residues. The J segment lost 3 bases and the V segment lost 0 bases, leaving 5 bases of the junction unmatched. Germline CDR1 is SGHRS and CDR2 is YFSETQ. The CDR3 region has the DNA TGCGCCAGCAGCTTGGACCCAGGGGGCGTCTACAATGAGCAGTTCTTC. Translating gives CASSLDPGGVYNEQFF.

The CDR3 here is CASSSTGGAELGGYTF. DNA for the CDR3: TGTGCCAGCAGCTCGACAGGGGGCGCGGAGCTAGGAGGCTACACCTTC. The rearrangement joins TRBV7-3 to TRBJ1-2; the match to TRBD1 covers 10 bases. Germline V gene data show CDR1 as SGHTA and CDR2 as FQGTGA. The CDR3 consists of 16 residues. J was trimmed by 8 bases and V by 4 bases; bases with no gene match: 13.

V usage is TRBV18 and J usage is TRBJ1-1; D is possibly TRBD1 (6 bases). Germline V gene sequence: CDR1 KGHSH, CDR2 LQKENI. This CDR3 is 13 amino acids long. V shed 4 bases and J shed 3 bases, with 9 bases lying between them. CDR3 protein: CASSLGQYTEAFF. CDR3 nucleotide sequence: TGTGCCAGCTCACTAGGACAGTACACTGAAGCTTTCTTT.

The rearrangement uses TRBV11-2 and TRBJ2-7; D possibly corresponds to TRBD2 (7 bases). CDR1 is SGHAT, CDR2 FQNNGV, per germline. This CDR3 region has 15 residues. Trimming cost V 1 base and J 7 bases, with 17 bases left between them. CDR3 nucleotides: TGTGCCAGCAGCTTAGCACGGGGGGCCTTTAGGGAGCAGTACTTC. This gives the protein CASSLARGAFREQYF.

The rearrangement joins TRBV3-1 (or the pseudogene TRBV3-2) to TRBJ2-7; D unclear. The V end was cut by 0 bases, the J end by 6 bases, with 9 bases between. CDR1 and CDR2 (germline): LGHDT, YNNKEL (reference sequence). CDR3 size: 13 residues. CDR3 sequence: CASSQDLGSEQYF. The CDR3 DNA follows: TGTGCCAGCAGCCAAGATCTTGGTAGCGAGCAGTACTTC.

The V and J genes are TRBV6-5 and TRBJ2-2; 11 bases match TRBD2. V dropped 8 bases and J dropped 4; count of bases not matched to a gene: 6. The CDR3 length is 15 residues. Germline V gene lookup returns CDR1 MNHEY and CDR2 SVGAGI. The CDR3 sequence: CASLTSGGSTGELFF. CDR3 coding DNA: TGTGCCAGCCTAACTAGCGGGGGTAGCACCGGGGAGCTGTTTTTT.

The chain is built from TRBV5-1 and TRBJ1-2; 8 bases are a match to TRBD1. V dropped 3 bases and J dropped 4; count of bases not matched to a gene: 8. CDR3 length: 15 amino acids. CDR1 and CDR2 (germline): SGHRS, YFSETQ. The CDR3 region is CASSWGQAGGYGYTF. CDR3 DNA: TGCGCCAGCAGCTGGGGACAGGCCGGGGGCTATGGCTACACCTTC.

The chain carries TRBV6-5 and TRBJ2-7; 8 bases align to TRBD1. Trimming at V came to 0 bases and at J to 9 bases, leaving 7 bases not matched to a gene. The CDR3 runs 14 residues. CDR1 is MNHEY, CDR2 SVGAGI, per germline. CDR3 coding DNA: TGTGCCAGCAGTTACTCGAACCAGGGGGCTGGGCAGTACTTC. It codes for CASSYSNQGAGQYF.

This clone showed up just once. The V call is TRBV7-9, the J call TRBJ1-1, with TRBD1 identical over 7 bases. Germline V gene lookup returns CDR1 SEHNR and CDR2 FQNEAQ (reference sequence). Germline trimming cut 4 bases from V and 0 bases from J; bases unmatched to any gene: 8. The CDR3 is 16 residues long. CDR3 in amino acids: CASSSSQGEVNTEAFF. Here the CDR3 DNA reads TGTGCCAGCAGCTCATCCCAGGGGGAGGTGAACACTGAAGCTTTCTTT.

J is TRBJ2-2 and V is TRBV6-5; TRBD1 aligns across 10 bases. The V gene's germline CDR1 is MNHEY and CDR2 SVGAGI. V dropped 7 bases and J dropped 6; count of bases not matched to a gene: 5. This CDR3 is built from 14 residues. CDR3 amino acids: CASNGDRGSGELFF. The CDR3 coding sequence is TGTGCCAGCAACGGGGACAGGGGTTCCGGGGAGCTGTTTTTT.

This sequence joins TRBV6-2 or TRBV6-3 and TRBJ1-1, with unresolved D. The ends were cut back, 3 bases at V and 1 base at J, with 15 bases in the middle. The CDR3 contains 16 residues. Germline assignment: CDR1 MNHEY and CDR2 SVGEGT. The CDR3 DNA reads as TGTGCCAGCAGTTATAACGGAGGACGGGCGAACACTGAAGCTTTCTTT. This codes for CASSYNGGRANTEAFF.

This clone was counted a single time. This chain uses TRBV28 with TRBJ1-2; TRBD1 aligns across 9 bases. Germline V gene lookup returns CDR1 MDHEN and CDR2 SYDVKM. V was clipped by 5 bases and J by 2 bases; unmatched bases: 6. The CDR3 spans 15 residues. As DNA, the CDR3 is TGTGCCAGCAGTGATACAGGGGGCAGAAACTATGGCTACACCTTC. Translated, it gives CASSDTGGRNYGYTF.

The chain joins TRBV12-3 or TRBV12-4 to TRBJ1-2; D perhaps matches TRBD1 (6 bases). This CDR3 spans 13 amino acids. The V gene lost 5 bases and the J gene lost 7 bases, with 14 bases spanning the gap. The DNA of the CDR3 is TGTGCCAGCAGTCCCACAGGGACGGGTGGCTACACCTTC. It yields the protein CASSPTGTGGYTF.

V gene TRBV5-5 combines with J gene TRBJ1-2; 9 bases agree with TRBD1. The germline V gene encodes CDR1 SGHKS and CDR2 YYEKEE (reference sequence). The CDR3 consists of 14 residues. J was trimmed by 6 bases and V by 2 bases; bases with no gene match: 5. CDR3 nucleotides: TGTGCCAGCAGCTTAGTCGGACAGGGGAATGGCTACACCTTC. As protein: CASSLVGQGNGYTF.

The CDR3 sequence is CASSAPPVAGQETQYF. CDR3 nucleotide sequence: TGTGCCAGCAGCGCCCCCCCCGTAGCGGGACAAGAGACCCAGTACTTC. The genes are TRBV7-9 and TRBJ2-5, with 8 bases identical to TRBD2. With V trimmed by 5 bases and J by 2 bases, 10 bases remained unmatched. Germline-derived CDR1 and CDR2 are SEHNR and FQNEAQ (reference sequence). CDR3 length equals 16 residues.

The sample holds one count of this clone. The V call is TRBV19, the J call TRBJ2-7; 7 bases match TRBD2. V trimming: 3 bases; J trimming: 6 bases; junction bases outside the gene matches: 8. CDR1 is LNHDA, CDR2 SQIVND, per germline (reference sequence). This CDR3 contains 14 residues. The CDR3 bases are TGTGCCAGTAGTATGGGGACTACCCCCGGCGAGCAGTACTTC. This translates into CASSMGTTPGEQYF.

The CDR3, as DNA: TGTGCCAGCAGCGTAGAGGGGACAGCAGAGTATGAGCAGTTCTTC. It codes for CASSVEGTAEYEQFF. The chain carries TRBV9 and TRBJ2-1; 7 nucleotides agree with TRBD1. CDR3 length: 15 residues. Germline assignment: CDR1 SGDLS and CDR2 YYNGEE. Trimming removed 0 bases from V and 8 bases from J; junction bases left unmatched: 8.